The clone carrying this T cell receptor beta chain was seen repeatedly, ten times or more. Its target is not known. The record originates from a study of regulatory T cells in long-lasting Graves disease. Study at large: The antithyroid drugs taken by newly diagnosed Graves' patients had been used for under 3 months.

Study-wide findings and caveats: TRBV28, TRBJ1-2 and TRBJ2-5 emerged as the favored segments in persistent disease.

Documented time point: newly diagnosed GD, antithyroid drugs for less than 3 months. Making the TCR library involved RNA that had been extracted from PBMCs. Clinicians diagnosed Graves' disease using American Thyroid Association guidelines. Libraries of TCR beta came from iRepertoire HTBI primers plus Arm-PCR of CDR3 regions. As processed by the authors: Samples jointly harbored 62 TRBV and about 15 TRBJ segments. Using its own MiXCR run on the multiplex PCR reads, TCRdb lists one record per CDR3 protein. The V and J calls come from TCRdb's annotation, not from the publication. The sample lists 450,000 to 600,000 distinct CDR3 sequences, approximately 13% occurring once. Trimming pared 1 base from V and 4 bases from J, leaving 11 bases between. This CDR3 comprises 15 residues. Looked up from germline, CDR1 is SEHNR and CDR2 is FQNEAQ (reference sequence). These sequences were also reported in another study, on T cells in Graves' hyperthyroidism and ophthalmopathy.

The starting material was peripheral blood mononuclear cells (PBMCs), obtained at new diagnosis, from a patient treated with antithyroid drugs. The sequence came from a man younger than 45 with Graves disease. The chain couples TRBV7-9 to TRBJ2-1; possible D gene TRBD2, 5 bases. CDR3: CASSLGRWGYNEQFF. DNA for the CDR3: TGTGCCAGCAGCTTAGGGAGGTGGGGTTACAATGAGCAGTTCTTC.